This passage covers 16 T cell receptor beta chains from one sample sequenced in a study of T-cell memory formation after mild COVID-19. TCRdb re-called the 5' RACE reads with MiXCR, one entry per CDR3 protein. In the table there are 470,000 or so distinct CDR3 sequences, roughly 18% of which are singletons. Sequenced: PBMCs or a T cell subset sorted from them (not recorded which). The receptors originated from an adult woman who had mild COVID-19 (a few samples of this study predate the infection). Cell type and time point are not known.

This chain joins TRBV4-1 and TRBJ1-6; the D gene is possibly TRBD1 (5 bases). This CDR3 contains 15 residues. Trimming took off 5 bases at V and 8 bases at J, with 16 bases between the two ends. Germline V lookup: CDR1 MGHRA, CDR2 YSYEKL. The CDR3 sequence: CASSLRDGLYSPLHF. The DNA of the CDR3 is TGCGCCAGCAGCTTAAGGGACGGACTATATTCACCCCTCCACTTT.

This clonotype was seen only a few times. The chain combines TRBV29-1 with TRBJ2-7, with D uncertain. CDR3 length equals 11 residues. CDR1 SQVTM and CDR2 ANQGSEA come from the germline V gene. With 6 bases removed from V and 6 bases from J, the gap between germline ends came to 12 bases. The CDR3 nucleotides read TGCAGCGTCCGTGCGCCGGCCGAGCAGTACTTC. It is translated as CSVRAPAEQYF.

This clonotype has more than one count but fewer than ten. The rearrangement uses TRBV13 and TRBJ2-7; TRBD2 matches at 7 bases. The CDR3 loop spans 16 amino acids. CDR1 and CDR2 (germline): PRHDT, FYEKMQ (reference sequence). Trimming cost V 5 bases and J 4 bases; bases outside gene matches: 14. CDR3: CASSIGTTPRAYEQYF. As DNA, the CDR3 is TGTGCCAGCAGCATCGGGACTACCCCGCGGGCTTACGAGCAGTACTTC.

The chain recombines TRBV7-2 with TRBJ2-6, with D perhaps matching TRBD1 or TRBD2 (5 bases each). CDR3 length: 18 residues. The germline V gene has CDR1 SGHTA and CDR2 FQGNSA. Trimming stripped 2 bases from V and 0 bases from J, with 14 bases between. CDR3 DNA sequence: TGTGCCAGCAGCTTAATGGGGGACGCCTCCTCTGGGGCCAACGTCCTGACTTTC. Translation: CASSLMGDASSGANVLTF. The full variable domain, with the rest looked up from reference TRBV7-2 and TRBJ2-6, is GAGVSQSPSNKVTEKGKDVELRCDPISGHTALYWYRQSLGQGLEFLIYFQGNSAPDKSGLPSDRFSAERTGGSVSTLTIQRTQQEDSAVYLCASSLMGDASSGANVLTFGAGSRLTVL.

The chain carries TRBV9 and TRBJ2-1, with D perhaps TRBD1 or TRBD2 (5 bases each). This CDR3 has 14 residues. Germline CDR1 SGDLS, CDR2 YYNGEE. Trimming stripped 0 bases from V and 5 bases from J, with 9 bases between. The CDR3 protein is CASSVGGFNNEQFF. CDR3 nucleotide sequence: TGTGCCAGCAGCGTAGGGGGGTTCAACAATGAGCAGTTCTTC.

This clonotype was counted between two and nine times. The V gene is TRBV20-1, the J gene TRBJ1-1, with 7 bases aligning to TRBD1. Germline-derived CDR1 and CDR2 are DFQATT and SNEGSKA (reference sequence). Trimming took 1 base from V and 4 from J; bases not matched to a gene: 3. The CDR3 is 13 residues long. The CDR3 coding sequence is TGCAGTGCTAGAGCCCAGGGGGGCACTGAAGCTTTCTTT. Translated, it gives CSARAQGGTEAFF.

The chain joins TRBV20-1 to TRBJ1-5; D perhaps matches TRBD1 (5 bases). The CDR3 is 13 amino acids. The V gene lost 4 bases and the J gene lost 1 base, with 8 bases spanning the gap. Germline lookup yields CDR1 DFQATT and CDR2 SNEGSKA (reference sequence). Here the CDR3 reads CSANRGSNQPQHF. CDR3 DNA sequence: TGCAGTGCTAATAGGGGAAGCAATCAGCCCCAGCATTTT.

This clonotype was seen at least ten times. This chain joins TRBV12-3 or TRBV12-4 and TRBJ2-7; perhaps D is TRBD1 or TRBD2 (5 bases each). The length of the CDR3 is 15 residues. V shed 4 bases and J shed 1 base, with 14 bases lying between them. The CDR3 DNA reads as TGTGCCAGCAGTTCCTCCGGGACCTCTTCCTACGAGCAGTACTTC. Translation: CASSSSGTSSYEQYF.

This chain uses TRBV15 with TRBJ2-3, with D possibly being TRBD1 (5 bases). Germline assignment: CDR1 LNHNV and CDR2 YYDKDF (reference sequence). Trimming cost V 1 base and J 4 bases, with 9 bases left between them. The CDR3 consists of 14 residues. In DNA, the CDR3 is TGTGCCACCAGCAGAGCGGCAGGGCCAGATACGCAGTATTTT. It yields the protein CATSRAAGPDTQYF.

V gene TRBV6-6 combines with J gene TRBJ2-7; 8 bases match TRBD1. There are 16 residues in the CDR3. The ends lost 2 bases at V and 9 bases at J; junction bases unmatched: 15. In germline, CDR1 is MNHNY, CDR2 SVGAGI (reference sequence). CDR3 in DNA: TGTGCCAGCAGTTACGGCGGACAGGGTGAACATAAAAGGCAGTACTTC. It specifies CASSYGGQGEHKRQYF.

This clonotype showed up just a few times. The chain employs TRBV30 and TRBJ1-1; D is unresolved. The CDR3 length is 13 residues. The V gene lost 5 bases and the J gene lost 1 base, with 11 bases spanning the gap. Germline V gene lookup returns CDR1 GTSNPN and CDR2 SVGIG (reference sequence). CDR3 nucleotide sequence: TGTGCCTGGTGCCCGGAACCGAACACTGAAGCTTTCTTT. Its protein product is CAWCPEPNTEAFF.

At least ten counts were recorded for this clonotype. This chain links TRBV3-1 with TRBJ2-3; 11 bases are shared with TRBD2. The CDR3 runs to 16 residues. The V gene end was trimmed by 6 bases and the J gene end by 0 bases; junction bases not matched to a gene: 5. CDR1 is LGHDT, CDR2 YNNKEL, per germline (reference sequence). As DNA, the CDR3 is TGTGCCAGCAGTCGGTTAGCGGGGGGGAGCACAGATACGCAGTATTTT. Its protein is CASSRLAGGSTDTQYF.

The table lists this clonotype with a few counts. The gene calls are TRBV7-6 and TRBJ2-7, with 8 positions matching TRBD2. CDR1 is SGHVS, CDR2 FNYEAQ, per germline. The CDR3 sequence is 17 residues long. Trimming removed 5 bases from V and 2 bases from J; junction bases left unmatched: 14. CDR3 residues: CASSIHTGLAGAYEQYF. The CDR3 bases are TGTGCCAGCAGCATCCATACCGGACTAGCCGGAGCCTACGAGCAGTACTTC.

V and J are TRBV12-3 or TRBV12-4 and TRBJ2-6; no reliable D call. The V end lost 2 bases, the J end lost 0 bases, and 14 bases lay between the germline ends. The CDR3 totals 18 residues. In DNA form, the CDR3 reads TGTGCCAGCAGTTTATATTTCACAGCAAACTCTGGGGCCAACGTCCTGACTTTC. The encoded protein is CASSLYFTANSGANVLTF.

The V and J genes are TRBV4-1 and TRBJ2-2; 11 nucleotides align to TRBD1. The CDR3 has 15 amino acids. The V segment lost 6 bases and the J segment 7 bases; nucleotides outside the gene matches: 7. Per germline, CDR1 MGHRA and CDR2 YSYEKL. CDR3 in amino acids: CASRNGQGANGELFF. The CDR3 DNA is TGCGCCAGCAGAAACGGACAGGGGGCTAACGGGGAGCTGTTTTTT.

This clonotype was recorded many times. The chain combines TRBV15 with TRBJ2-7; D ambiguous. Germline V gene sequence: CDR1 LNHNV, CDR2 YYDKDF (reference sequence). This CDR3 comprises 13 residues. V lost 2 bases and J 3 bases, leaving 8 bases between the germline ends. CDR3 sequence (DNA): TGTGCCACCAGCAGATCATTGGGCTACGAGCAGTACTTC. It specifies CATSRSLGYEQYF.